The clone carrying this TCR beta chain was counted between two and nine times. What it binds is unknown. These data come from a study of T-cell memory formation after mild COVID-19. At the level of the study: The study found TCR clusters largely donor specific.

CDR3 size: 16 residues. Trimming took 5 bases from V and 0 from J, leaving 11 bases between them. Notes on the study in general: Most CD4+ clones that shrank were in CM and EM, while CD8+ ones turned up in EMRA.

TCRdb re-derived calls from the 5' RACE reads in MiXCR, one entry per CDR3 protein. Of 250,000 to 350,000 distinct CDR3 sequences listed, over 11% are singletons. The TCR sequence derives from a man aged 18 to 30 who had mild COVID-19 (a few samples of this study predate the infection). Cell type and time point are not known. Sequenced sample: PBMCs or a T cell subset sorted from them (not recorded which). This chain connects TRBV12-3 or TRBV12-4 to TRBJ1-6; TRBD1 might be the D (6 bases). The CDR3 loop reads CASSRQASSYNSPLHF. The CDR3 DNA sequence: TGTGCCAGCAGTAGACAGGCAAGCTCCTATAATTCACCCCTCCACTTT.